The source of this TCR beta chain is a study of patients and donors after allogeneic stem cell transplantation (dated by TCRdb to the early 2020s). Library construction relied on RT-PCR. The sample was run on a NextSeq 550. TCRdb itself trimmed the public reads at Q25 with fastp, ran MiXCR and retained productive beta chains. Each entry is one CDR3 protein sequence, shown with its most common DNA and genes. The sample includes about 150,000 distinct CDR3 sequences, with about a third observed a single time. Less than 60% of the sample is held by the ten biggest clonotypes. CDR3 length: 16 amino acids, cysteine to phenylalanine. Left in the record is the CDR3 DNA by itself, 48 bases read in frame from the first base. Looking up the germline V gene yields CDR1 SGHAT and CDR2 FQNNGV. V and J are trimmed by 2 bases and 6 bases, and the gene matches miss 3 bases of the junction. This clonotype occurred a few times. No antigen is known for it. No much larger clonotype is one base removed from it; base qualities were not supplied.

This TCR derives from a human donor who was either an allogeneic HSCT recipient or a stem cell or donor lymphocyte infusion donor (not recorded which). It is not recorded whose cells these are; they may come from a transplant donor. The chain couples TRBV11-2 to TRBJ1-6; TRBD1 agrees with 11 junctional bases. The source material was blood, either unsorted or a sorted T cell fraction (not recorded which). The DNA sequence reads TGTGCCAGCAGCTTACGCGGGACAGGGGGTAATTCACCCCTCCACTTT. It specifies CASSLRGTGGNSPLHF. Beyond the CDR3, the reference TRBV11-2 and TRBJ1-6 genes provide the residues; the full variable domain reads: EAGVAQSPRYKIIEKRQSVAFWCNPISGHATLYWYQQILGQGPKLLIQFQNNGVVDDSQLPKDRFSAERLKGVDSTLKIQPAKLEDSAVYLCASSLRGTGGNSPLHFGNGTRLTVT.